This T cell receptor (beta chain) was recorded in a study of post-analysis software for immune sequencing data. Findings and caveats of the study: The normalized Chao1 diversity of multiple sclerosis patients was significantly lower than that of controls. Higher frequency in patients than in controls was seen for roughly five TRBV segments, with TRBV5-6, TRBV5-1 and TRBV20-1 among them.

This clonotype was detected only a few times. Its target is not known. The V end lost 5 bases, the J end lost 7 bases, and 22 bases lay between the germline ends. The CDR3 runs to 15 residues. Germline V gene sequence: CDR1 DFQATT, CDR2 SNEGSKA (reference sequence). cDNA libraries for TCR beta contained unique molecular identifiers. MiXCR, applied by TCRdb to the PCR reads, yields one record per CDR3 protein. Of about 770,000 distinct CDR3 sequences in the sample, more than 45% were seen once. Sequencing was carried out using blood. The chain employs TRBV20-1 and TRBJ2-3; D is undetermined. The source of this sequence is a girl aged 5-17 years with multiple sclerosis. CDR3 sequence: CSASLVAANRHTQYF. The CDR3 coding sequence is TGCAGTGCTTCCCTGGTAGCAGCCAATAGGCATACGCAGTATTTT.